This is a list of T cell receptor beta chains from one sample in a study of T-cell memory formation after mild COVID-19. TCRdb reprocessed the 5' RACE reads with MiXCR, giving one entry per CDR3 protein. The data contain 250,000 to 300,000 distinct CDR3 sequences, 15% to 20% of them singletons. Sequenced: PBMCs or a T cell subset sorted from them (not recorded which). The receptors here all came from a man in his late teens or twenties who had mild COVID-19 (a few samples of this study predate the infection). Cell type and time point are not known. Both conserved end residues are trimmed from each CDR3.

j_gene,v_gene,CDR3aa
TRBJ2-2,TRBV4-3,ASSQEGRANTGELF
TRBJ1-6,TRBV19,ASKATLGNSPLH
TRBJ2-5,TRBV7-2,ASSPLETQY
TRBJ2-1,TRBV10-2,ASSESPNEQF
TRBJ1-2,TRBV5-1,ASSWDLGGYGYT
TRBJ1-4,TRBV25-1,ASSESATNEKLF
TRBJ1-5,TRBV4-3,ASSQDGLLNQPQH
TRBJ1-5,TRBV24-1,ATSDLQIGSPQH
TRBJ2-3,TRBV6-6,ASSSNLGPDTQY
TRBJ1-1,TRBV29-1,SVVLQLNTEAF
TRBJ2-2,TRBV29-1,SVEGTGWDTGELF
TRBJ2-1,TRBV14,ASSQDKLYNEQF
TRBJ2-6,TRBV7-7,ASSKGGLGANVLT
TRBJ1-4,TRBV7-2,ASSASPGQGSEKLF
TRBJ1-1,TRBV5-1,ASSLSPGGHTEAF
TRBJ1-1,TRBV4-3,ASSPLSGGLGTEAF
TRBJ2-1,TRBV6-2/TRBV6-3,ASSYLVEYEQF
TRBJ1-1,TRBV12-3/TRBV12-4,ASSLALGARGLNTEAF
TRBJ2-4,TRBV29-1,SVEDPVRASNIQY
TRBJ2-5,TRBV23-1,ASSHRPIRQETRETQY
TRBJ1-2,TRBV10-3,AISESRVNYGYT
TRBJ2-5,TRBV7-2,ASSLPQHRGTQY
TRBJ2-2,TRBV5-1,ASSEEHLGVAGELF
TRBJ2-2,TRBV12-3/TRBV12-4,ASRGLAGWTGELF
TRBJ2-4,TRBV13,ASSPGGRRIAKNIQY
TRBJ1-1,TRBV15,ATTPGTANTEAF
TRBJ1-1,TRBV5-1,ASSLADAQHRMNTEAF
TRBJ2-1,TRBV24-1,ATWNPDNEQF
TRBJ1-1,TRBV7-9,ASSWGTARTEAF
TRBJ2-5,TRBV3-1,ASSGGTGRRETQY
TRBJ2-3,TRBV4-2,ASSQAGWESTDTQY
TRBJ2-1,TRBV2,ASRRGGDEQF
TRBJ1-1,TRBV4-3,ASSQSSRDRVRVMNTEAF
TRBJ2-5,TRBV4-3,ASSHQYRGQGETQY
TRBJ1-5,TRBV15,ATSRNLDTYQPQH
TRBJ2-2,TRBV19,ASKRPATGELF
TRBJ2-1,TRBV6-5,ASSYSKEEDRGYNEQF
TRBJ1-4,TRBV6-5,ASTGRHTTNEKLF
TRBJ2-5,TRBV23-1,ASSPVGAQETQY
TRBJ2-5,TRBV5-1,ASSSRTSGGVSETQY
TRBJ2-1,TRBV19,ASSTRPLGEQF
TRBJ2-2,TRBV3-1,ASSRGVHTGELF
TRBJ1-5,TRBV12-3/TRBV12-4,ASTPGGVGNQPQH
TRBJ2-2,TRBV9,ASSVDPRGNTGELF
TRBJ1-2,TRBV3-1,ASSRQLGAGGYT
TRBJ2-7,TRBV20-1,SARTGASSYEQY
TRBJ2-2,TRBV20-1,SAWEQTNTGELF
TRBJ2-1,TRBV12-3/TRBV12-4,ASSGRTSRTYNEQF
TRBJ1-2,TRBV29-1,SPQSDSLGYT
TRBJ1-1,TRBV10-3,AISGQQNTEAF
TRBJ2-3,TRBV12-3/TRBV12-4,ASSFGGGGADTQY
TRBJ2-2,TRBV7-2,ASAGGTGELF
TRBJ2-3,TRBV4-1,ASSREGGAPDTQY
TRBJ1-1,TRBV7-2,ASSIYRVNTEAF
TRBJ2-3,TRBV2,ASNQGGVRTDTQY